Detailed here is one T cell receptor (beta chain). PCR employed 60 Vbeta and 13 Jbeta primers. The protocol was immunoSEQ multiplex PCR, while the TCRdb copy is restricted to in-frame clones and leaves out a portion. The sample holds some 95,000 clones, about 67% seen once. This record comes from a study of cytomegalovirus exposure and HLA in healthy donors. Germline CDR1 is MNHEY and CDR2 is SMNVEV (reference sequence). CDR3 length equals 15 residues. Trimming pared 4 bases from V and 4 bases from J, leaving 16 bases between. The sequence was obtained from a man younger than 40 in good health and CMV-seronegative. Material for sequencing was PBMCs. The J gene is TRBJ1-2, the V gene TRBV27; maybe TRBD1 (6 bases). DNA for the CDR3: TGTGCCAGCAGTTCCCTAGGGGGGGATGGCTATGGCTACACCTTC. Its translation is CASSSLGGDGYGYTF.